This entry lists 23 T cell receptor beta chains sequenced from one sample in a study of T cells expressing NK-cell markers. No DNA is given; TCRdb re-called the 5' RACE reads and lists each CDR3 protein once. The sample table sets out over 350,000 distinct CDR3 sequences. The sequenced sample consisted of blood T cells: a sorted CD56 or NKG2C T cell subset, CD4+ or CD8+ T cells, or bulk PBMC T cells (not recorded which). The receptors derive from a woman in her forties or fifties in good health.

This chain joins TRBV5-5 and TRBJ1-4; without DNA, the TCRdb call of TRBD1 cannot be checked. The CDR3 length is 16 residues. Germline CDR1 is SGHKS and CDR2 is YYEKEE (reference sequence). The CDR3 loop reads CASSRSAGGANEKLFF.

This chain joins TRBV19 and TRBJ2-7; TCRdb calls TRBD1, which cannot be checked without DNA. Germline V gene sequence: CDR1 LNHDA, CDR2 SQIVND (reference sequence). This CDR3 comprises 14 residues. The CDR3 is CASSVKGHYYEQYF.

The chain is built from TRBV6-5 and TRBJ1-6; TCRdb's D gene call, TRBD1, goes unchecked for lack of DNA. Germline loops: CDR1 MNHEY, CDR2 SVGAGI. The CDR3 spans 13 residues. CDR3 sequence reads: CASSSTGNSPLHF.

The CDR3 sequence is CASIPSLNRVETEAFF. V gene TRBV5-5 combines with J gene TRBJ1-1. CDR3 length: 16 residues. CDR1 is SGHKS and CDR2 is YYEKEE in the germline V gene (reference sequence).

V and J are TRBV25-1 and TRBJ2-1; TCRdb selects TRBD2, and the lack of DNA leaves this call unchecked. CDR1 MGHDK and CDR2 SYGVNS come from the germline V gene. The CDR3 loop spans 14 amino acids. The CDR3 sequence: CASSGSGIRAEQFF.

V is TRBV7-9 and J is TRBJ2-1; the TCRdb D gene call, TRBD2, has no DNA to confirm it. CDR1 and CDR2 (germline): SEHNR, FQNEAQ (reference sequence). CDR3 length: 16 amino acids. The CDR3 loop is CASSRLAGGPPNEQFF. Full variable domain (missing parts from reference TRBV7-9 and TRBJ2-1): DTGVSQNPRHKITKRGQNVTFRCDPISEHNRLYWYRQTLGQGPEFLTYFQNEAQLEKSRLLSDRFSAERPKGSFSTLEIQRTEQGDSAMYLCASSRLAGGPPNEQFFGPGTRLTVL.

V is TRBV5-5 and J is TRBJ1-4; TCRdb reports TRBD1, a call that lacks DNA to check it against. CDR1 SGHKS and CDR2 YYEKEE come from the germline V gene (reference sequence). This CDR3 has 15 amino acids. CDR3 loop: CASSPVVGQGKKLFF.

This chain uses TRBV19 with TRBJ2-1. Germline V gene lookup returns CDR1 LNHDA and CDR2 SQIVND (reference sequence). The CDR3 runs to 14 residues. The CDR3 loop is CASSRETVNNEQFF. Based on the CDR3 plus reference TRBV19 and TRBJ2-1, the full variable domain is DGGITQSPKYLFRKEGQNVTLSCEQNLNHDAMYWYRQDPGQGLRLIYYSQIVNDFQKGDIAEGYSVSREKKESFPLTVTSAQKNPTAFYLCASSRETVNNEQFFGPGTRLTVL.

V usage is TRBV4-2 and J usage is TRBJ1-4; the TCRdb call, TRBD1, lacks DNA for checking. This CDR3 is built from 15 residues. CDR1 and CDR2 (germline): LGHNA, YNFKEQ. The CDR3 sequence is CASSYLRGFNEKLFF.

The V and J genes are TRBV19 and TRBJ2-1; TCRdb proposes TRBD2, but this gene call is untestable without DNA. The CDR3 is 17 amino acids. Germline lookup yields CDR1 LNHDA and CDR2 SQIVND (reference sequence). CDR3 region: CAAQGLAGGTFSNEQFF.

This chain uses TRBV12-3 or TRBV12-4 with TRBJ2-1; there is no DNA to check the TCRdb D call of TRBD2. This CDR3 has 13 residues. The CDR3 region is CASLERNHNEQFF.

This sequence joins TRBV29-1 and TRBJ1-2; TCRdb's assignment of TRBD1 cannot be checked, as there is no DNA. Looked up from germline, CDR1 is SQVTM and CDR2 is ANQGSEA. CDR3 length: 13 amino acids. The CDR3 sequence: CSVDQGSASGYTF.

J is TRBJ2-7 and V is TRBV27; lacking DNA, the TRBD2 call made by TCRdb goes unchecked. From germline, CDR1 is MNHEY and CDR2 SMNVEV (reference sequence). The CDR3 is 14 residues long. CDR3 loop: CASSLLADYREQYF.

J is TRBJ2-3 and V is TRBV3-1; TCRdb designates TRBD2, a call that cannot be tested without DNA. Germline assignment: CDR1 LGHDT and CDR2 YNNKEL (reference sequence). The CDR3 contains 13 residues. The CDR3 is CASSQVWGRTQYF.

The CDR3 protein is CASSEVPLGETQYF. The gene calls are TRBV2 and TRBJ2-5; TCRdb returns TRBD1, unconfirmable since there is no DNA. The CDR3 has 14 residues. Germline CDR1 is SNHLY and CDR2 is FYNNEI. Looking up the rest from reference TRBV2 and TRBJ2-5 gives the full variable domain: EPEVTQTPSHQVTQMGQEVILRCVPISNHLYFYWYRQILGQKVEFLVSFYNNEISEKSEIFDDQFSVERPDGSNFTLKIRSTKLEDSAMYFCASSEVPLGETQYFGPGTRLLVL.

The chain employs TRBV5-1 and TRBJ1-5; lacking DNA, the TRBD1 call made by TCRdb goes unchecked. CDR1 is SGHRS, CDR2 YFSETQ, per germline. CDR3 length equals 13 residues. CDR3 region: CASSLGPRQPQHF. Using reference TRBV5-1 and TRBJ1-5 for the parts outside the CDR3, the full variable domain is KAGVTQTPRYLIKTRGQQVTLSCSPISGHRSVSWYQQTPGQGLQFLFEYFSETQRNKGNFPGRFSGRQFSNSRSEMNVSTLELGDSALYLCASSLGPRQPQHFGDGTRLSIL.

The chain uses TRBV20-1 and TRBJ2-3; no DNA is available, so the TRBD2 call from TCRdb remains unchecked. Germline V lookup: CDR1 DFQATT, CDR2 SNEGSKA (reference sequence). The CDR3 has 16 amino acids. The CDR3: CSARTGRAPSTDTQYF.

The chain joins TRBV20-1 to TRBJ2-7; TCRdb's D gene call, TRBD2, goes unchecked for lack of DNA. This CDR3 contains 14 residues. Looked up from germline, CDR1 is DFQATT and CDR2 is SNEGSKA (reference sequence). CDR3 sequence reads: CSARERASGREQYF.

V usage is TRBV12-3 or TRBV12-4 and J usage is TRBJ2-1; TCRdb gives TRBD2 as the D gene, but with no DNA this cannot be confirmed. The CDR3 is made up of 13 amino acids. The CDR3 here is CASSSQLAEAGFF.

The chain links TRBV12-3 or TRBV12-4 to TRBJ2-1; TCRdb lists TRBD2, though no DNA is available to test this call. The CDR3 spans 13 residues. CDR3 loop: CASHGGRYNEQFF.

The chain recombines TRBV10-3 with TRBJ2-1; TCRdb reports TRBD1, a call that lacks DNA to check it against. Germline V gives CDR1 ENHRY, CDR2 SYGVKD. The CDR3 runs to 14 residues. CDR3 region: CAISRDTPHNEQFF.

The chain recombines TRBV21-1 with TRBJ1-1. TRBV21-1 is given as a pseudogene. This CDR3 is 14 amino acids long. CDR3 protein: CARFFEDMNTEAFF.

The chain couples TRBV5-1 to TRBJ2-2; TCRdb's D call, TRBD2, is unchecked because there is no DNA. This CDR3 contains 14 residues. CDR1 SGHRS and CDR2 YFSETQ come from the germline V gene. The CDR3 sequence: CASSSSAGPGELFF.